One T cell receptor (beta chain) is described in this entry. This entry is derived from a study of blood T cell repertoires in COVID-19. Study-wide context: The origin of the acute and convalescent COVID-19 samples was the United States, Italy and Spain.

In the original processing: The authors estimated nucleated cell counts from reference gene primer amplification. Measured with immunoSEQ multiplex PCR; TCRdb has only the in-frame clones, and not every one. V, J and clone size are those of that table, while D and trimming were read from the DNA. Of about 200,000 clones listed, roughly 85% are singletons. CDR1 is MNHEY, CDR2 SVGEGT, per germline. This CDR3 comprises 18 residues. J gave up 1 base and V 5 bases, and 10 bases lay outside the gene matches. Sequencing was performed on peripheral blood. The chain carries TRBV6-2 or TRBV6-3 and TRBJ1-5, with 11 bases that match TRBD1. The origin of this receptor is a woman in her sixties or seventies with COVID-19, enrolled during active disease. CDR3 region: CASSKTRTGGASNQPQHF. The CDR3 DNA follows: TGTGCCAGCAGTAAGACACGGACAGGGGGCGCGAGCAATCAGCCCCAGCATTTT.